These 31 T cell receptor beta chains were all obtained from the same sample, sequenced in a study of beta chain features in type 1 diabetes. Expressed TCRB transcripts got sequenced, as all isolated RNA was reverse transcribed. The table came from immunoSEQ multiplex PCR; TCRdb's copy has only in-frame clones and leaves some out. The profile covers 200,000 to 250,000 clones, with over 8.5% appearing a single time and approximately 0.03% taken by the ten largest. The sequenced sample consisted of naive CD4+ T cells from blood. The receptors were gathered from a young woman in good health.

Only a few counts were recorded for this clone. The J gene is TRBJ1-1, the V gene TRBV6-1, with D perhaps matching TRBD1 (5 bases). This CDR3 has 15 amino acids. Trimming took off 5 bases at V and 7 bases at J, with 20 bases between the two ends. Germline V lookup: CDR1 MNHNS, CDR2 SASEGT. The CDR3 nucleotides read TGTGCCAGCAGTCCTGTGGGCCAGGGCAAGGGTGAAGCTTTCTTT. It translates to CASSPVGQGKGEAFF.

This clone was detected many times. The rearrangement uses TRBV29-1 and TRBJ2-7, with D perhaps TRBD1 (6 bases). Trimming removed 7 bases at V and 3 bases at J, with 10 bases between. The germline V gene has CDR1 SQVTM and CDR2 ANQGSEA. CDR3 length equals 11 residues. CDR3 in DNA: TGCAGCGGGGGACACGGCTACGAGCAGTACTTC. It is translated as CSGGHGYEQYF.

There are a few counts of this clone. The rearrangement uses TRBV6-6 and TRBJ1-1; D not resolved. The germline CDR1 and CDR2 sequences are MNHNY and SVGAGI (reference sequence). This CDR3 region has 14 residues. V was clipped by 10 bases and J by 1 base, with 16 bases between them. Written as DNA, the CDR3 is TGTGCCACCACGCCCCCGGGATCGAACACTGAAGCTTTCTTT. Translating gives CATTPPGSNTEAFF.

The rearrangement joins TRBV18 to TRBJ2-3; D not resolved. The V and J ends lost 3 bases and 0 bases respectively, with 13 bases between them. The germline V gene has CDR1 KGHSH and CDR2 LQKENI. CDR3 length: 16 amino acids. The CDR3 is CASSPPVGPSTDTQYF. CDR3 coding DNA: TGTGCCAGCTCACCCCCCGTTGGCCCTAGCACAGATACGCAGTATTTT.

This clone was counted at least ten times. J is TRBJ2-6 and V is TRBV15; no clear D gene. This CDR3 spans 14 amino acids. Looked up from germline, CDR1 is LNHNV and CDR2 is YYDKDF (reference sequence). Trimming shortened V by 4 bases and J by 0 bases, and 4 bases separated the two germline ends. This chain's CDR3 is CATSIHSGANVLTF. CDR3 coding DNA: TGTGCCACCAGCATACACTCTGGGGCCAACGTCCTGACTTTC.

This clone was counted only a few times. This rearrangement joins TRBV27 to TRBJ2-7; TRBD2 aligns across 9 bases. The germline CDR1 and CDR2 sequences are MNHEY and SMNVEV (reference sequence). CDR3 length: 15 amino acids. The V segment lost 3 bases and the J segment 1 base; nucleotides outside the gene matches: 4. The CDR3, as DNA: TGTGCCAGCAGTTTTACGGGACTAGCTTCCTACGAGCAGTACTTC. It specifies CASSFTGLASYEQYF.

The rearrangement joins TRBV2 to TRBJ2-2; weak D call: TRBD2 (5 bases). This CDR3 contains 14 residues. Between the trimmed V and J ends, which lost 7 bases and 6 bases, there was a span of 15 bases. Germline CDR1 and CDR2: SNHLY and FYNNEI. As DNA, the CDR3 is TGTGCCAGCAATCTCCTGTCGGAGGCCGGGGAGCTGTTTTTT. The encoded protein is CASNLLSEAGELFF. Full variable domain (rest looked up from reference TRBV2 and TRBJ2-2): EPEVTQTPSHQVTQMGQEVILRCVPISNHLYFYWYRQILGQKVEFLVSFYNNEISEKSEIFDDQFSVERPDGSNFTLKIRSTKLEDSAMYFCASNLLSEAGELFFGEGSRLTVL.

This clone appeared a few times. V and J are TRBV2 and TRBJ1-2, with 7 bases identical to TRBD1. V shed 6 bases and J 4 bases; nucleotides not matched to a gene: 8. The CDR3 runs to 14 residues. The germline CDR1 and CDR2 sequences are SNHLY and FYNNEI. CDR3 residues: CASRRTGALYGYTF. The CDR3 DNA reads TGTGCCAGCAGGCGGACAGGCGCACTCTATGGCTACACCTTC.

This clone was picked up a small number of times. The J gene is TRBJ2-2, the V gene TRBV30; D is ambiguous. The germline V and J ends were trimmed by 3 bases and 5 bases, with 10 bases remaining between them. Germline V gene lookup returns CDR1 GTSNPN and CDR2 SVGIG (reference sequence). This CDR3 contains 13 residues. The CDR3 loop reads CAWSPTGTGELFF. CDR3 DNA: TGTGCCTGGAGCCCGACTGGAACCGGGGAGCTGTTTTTT.

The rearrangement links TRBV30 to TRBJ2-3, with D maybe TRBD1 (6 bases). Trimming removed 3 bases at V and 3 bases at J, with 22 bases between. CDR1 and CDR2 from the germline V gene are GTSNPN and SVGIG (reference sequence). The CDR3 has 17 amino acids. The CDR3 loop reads CAWSFTIIQGWTDTQYF. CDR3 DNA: TGTGCCTGGAGCTTCACAATAATACAGGGATGGACAGATACGCAGTATTTT.

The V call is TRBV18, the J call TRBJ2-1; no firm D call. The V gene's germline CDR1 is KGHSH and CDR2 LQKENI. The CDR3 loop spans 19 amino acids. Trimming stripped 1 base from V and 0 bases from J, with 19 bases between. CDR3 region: CASSPLLPTPVSSYNEQFF. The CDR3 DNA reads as TGTGCCAGCTCACCACTCTTACCCACCCCGGTTAGCTCCTACAATGAGCAGTTCTTC.

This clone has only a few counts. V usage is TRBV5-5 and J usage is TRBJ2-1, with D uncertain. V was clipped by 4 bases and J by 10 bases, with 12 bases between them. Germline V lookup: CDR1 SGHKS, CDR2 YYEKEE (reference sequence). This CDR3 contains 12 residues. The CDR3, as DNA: TGTGCCAGCAGCCTCCAGGTCCAAGAGCAGTTCTTC. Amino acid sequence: CASSLQVQEQFF.

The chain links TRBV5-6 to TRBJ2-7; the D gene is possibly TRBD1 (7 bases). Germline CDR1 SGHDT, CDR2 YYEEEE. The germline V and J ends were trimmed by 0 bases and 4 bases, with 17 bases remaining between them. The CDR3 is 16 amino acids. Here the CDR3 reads CASSLAGGTGWYEQYF. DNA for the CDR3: TGTGCCAGCAGCTTGGCAGGGGGGACCGGATGGTACGAGCAGTACTTC.

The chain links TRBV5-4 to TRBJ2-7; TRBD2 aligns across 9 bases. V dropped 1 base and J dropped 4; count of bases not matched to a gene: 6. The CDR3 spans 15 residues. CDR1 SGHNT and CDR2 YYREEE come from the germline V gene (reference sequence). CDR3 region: CASSLLAGTGYEQYF. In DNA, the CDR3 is TGTGCCAGCAGCTTGCTAGCGGGAACTGGGTACGAGCAGTACTTC.

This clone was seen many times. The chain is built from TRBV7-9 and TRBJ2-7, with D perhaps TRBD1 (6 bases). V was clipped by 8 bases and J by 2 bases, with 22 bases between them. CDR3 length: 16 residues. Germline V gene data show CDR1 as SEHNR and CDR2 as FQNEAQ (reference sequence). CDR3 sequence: CASSPGSGQGTYEQYF. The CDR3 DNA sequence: TGTGCCAGCTCCCCCGGGTCAGGGCAGGGGACCTACGAGCAGTACTTC.

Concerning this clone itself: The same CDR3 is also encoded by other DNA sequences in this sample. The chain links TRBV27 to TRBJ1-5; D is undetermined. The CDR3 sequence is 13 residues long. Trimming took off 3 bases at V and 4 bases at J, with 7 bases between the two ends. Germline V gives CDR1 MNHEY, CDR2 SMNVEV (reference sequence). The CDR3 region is CASSFSRNQPQHF. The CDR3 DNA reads TGTGCCAGCAGTTTCTCACGGAATCAGCCCCAGCATTTT.

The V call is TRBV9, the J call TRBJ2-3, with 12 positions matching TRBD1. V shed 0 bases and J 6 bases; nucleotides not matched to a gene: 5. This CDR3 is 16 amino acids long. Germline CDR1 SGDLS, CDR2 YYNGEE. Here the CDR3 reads CASSVEGTGGMDTQYF. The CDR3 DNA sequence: TGTGCCAGCAGCGTAGAGGGGACAGGGGGCATGGATACGCAGTATTTT.

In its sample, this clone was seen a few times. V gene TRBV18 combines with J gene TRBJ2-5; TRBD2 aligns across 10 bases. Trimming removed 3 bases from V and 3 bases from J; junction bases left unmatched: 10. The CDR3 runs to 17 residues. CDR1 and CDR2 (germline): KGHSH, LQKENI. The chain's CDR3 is CASSPTHSGRSKETQYF. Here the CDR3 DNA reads TGTGCCAGCTCACCGACCCATAGCGGGAGGTCTAAAGAGACCCAGTACTTC.

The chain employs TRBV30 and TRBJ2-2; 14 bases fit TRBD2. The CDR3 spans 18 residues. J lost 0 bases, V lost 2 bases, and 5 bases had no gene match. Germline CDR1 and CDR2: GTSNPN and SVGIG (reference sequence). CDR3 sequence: CAWSPRLAGGPNTGELFF. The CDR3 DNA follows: TGTGCCTGGAGTCCGAGACTAGCGGGGGGGCCGAACACCGGGGAGCTGTTTTTT. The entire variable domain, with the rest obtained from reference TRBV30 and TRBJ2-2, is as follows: SQTIHQWPATLVQPVGSPLSLECTVEGTSNPNLYWYRQAAGRGLQLLFYSVGIGQISSEVPQNLSASRPQDRQFILSSKKLLLSDSGFYLCAWSPRLAGGPNTGELFFGEGSRLTVL.

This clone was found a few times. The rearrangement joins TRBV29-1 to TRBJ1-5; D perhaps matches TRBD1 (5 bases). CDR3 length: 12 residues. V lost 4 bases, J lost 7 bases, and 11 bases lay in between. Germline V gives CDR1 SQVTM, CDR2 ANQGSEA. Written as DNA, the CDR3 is TGCAGCGTTGGGGGGGAGGGGCAGCCCCAGCATTTT. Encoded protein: CSVGGEGQPQHF. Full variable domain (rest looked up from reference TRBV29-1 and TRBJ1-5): SAVISQKPSRDICQRGTSLTIQCQVDSQVTMMFWYRQQPGQSLTLIATANQGSEATYESGFVIDKFPISRPNLTFSTLTVSNMSPEDSSIYLCSVGGEGQPQHFGDGTRLSIL.

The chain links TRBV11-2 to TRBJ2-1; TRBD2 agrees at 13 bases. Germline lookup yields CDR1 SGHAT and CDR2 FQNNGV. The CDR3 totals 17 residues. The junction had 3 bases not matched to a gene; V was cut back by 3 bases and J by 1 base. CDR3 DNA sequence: TGTGCCAGCAGCTTTGGACTAGCGGGGGCGTCCTACAATGAGCAGTTCTTC. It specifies CASSFGLAGASYNEQFF. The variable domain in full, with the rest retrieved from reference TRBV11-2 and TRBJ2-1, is EAGVAQSPRYKIIEKRQSVAFWCNPISGHATLYWYQQILGQGPKLLIQFQNNGVVDDSQLPKDRFSAERLKGVDSTLKIQPAKLEDSAVYLCASSFGLAGASYNEQFFGPGTRLTVL.

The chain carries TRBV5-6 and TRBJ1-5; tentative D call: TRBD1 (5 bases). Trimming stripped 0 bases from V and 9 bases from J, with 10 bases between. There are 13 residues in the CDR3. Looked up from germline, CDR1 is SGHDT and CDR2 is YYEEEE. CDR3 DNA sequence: TGTGCCAGCAGCTTGGGCAGGGTTGGGCCCCAGCATTTT. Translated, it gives CASSLGRVGPQHF.

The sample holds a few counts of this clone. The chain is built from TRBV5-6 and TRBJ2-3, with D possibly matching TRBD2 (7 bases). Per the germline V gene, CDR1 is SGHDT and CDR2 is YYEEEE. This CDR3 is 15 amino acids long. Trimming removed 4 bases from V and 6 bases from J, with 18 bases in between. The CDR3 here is CASSPWGGLGDTQYF. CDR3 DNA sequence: TGTGCCAGCAGCCCTTGGGGGGGCCTCGGGGATACGCAGTATTTT.

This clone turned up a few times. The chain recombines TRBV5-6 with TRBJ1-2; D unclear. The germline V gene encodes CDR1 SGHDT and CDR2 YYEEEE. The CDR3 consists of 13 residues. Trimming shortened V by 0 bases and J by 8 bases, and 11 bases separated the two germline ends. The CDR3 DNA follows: TGTGCCAGCAGCTTGGACAGAAAGGTCGGCTACACCTTC. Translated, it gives CASSLDRKVGYTF.

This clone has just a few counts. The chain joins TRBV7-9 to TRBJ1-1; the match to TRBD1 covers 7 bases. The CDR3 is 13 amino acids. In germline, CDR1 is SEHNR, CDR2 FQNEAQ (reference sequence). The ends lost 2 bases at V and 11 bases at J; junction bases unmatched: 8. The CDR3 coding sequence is TGTGCCAGCAGCTTATCGGAGGGGACAGAGGCTTTCTTT. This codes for CASSLSEGTEAFF.

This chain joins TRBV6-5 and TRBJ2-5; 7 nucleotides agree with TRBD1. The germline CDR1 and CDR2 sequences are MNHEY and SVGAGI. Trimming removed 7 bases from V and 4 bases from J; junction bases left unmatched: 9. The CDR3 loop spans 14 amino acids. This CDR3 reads CASTPAYRGETQYF. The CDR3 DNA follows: TGTGCCAGCACCCCAGCGTACAGGGGAGAGACCCAGTACTTC.

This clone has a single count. In DNA form, the CDR3 reads TGCGCCAGCAGCCCCGACCTAGGGACTTTTGGAAGGCAGCCCCAGCATTTT. It codes for CASSPDLGTFGRQPQHF. This rearrangement joins TRBV5-1 to TRBJ1-5, with D possibly TRBD1 on 5 matching bases. Germline values: CDR1 SGHRS, CDR2 YFSETQ. This CDR3 contains 17 residues. Trimming left V 4 bases short and J 7 bases short, with 24 bases between. Filled out from reference TRBV5-1 and TRBJ1-5, the complete variable domain reads KAGVTQTPRYLIKTRGQQVTLSCSPISGHRSVSWYQQTPGQGLQFLFEYFSETQRNKGNFPGRFSGRQFSNSRSEMNVSTLELGDSALYLCASSPDLGTFGRQPQHFGDGTRLSIL.

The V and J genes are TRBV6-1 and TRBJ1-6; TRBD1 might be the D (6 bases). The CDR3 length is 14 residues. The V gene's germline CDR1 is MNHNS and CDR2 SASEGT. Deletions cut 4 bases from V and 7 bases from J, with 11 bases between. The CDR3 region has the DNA TGTGCCAGCAGTGTGGGGGCGTCGAATTCACCCCTCCACTTT. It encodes CASSVGASNSPLHF.

The DNA for the CDR3 is TGTGCCAGCAGCCCGGCAGGGGGGAACACTGAAGCTTTCTTT. Translating it yields CASSPAGGNTEAFF. This sequence joins TRBV14 and TRBJ1-1; 7 bases fit TRBD1. V shed 4 bases and J 1 base; nucleotides not matched to a gene: 3. The CDR3 is made up of 14 amino acids. CDR1 is SGHDN and CDR2 is FVKESK in the germline V gene.

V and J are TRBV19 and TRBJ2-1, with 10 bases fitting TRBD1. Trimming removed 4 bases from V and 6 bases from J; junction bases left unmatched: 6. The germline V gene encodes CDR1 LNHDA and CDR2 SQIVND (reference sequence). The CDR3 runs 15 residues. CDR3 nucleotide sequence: TGTGCCAGTAGTAGAGGACAGGGGGTAAGCAATGAGCAGTTCTTC. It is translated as CASSRGQGVSNEQFF.

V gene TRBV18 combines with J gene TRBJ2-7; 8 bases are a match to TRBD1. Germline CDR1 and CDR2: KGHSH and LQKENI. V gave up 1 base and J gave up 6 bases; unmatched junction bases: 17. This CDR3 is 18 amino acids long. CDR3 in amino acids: CASSPLQAGGAPPREQYF. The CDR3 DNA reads TGTGCCAGCTCACCACTACAGGCAGGGGGCGCCCCCCCCCGCGAGCAGTACTTC.